The 2 T cell receptor beta chains listed next were all sequenced from one sample in a study of regulatory T cells in long-lasting Graves disease. The sample's time point: newly diagnosed GD, antithyroid drugs for less than 3 months. Preparation of the TCR library used RNA extracted from PBMCs. Sequencing libraries for TCR beta were prepared with iRepertoire HTBI primers and Arm-PCR of CDR3 regions. MiXCR, run by TCRdb on the multiplex PCR reads, gives a single entry per CDR3 protein. Of 350,000 to 550,000 distinct CDR3 sequences detected, 15% appear once; the ten largest clones hold roughly 17%. The same sample was also studied in work on T cells in Graves' hyperthyroidism and ophthalmopathy.

This specimen was peripheral blood mononuclear cells (PBMCs), taken at new diagnosis, from a patient treated with antithyroid drugs. The receptors shown here come from a woman aged 25 to 39 with Graves disease.

The chain is built from TRBV5-4 and TRBJ2-7, with D possibly being TRBD1 or TRBD2 (5 bases each). V shed 5 bases and J shed 3 bases, with 15 bases lying between them. The CDR3 loop spans 14 amino acids. Germline loops: CDR1 SGHNT, CDR2 YYREEE (reference sequence). CDR3 sequence reads: CASSLRGDYYEQYF. CDR3 bases: TGTGCCAGCAGTCTCCGAGGGGATTACTACGAGCAGTACTTC.

The chain is built from TRBV19 and TRBJ2-5; D might be TRBD1 (6 bases). With 5 bases removed from V and 5 bases from J, the gap between germline ends came to 12 bases. The CDR3 extends over 13 amino acids. Germline assignment: CDR1 LNHDA and CDR2 SQIVND (reference sequence). CDR3 coding DNA: TGTGCCAGTAGTTCGAGGCAGGGGGAGACCCAGTACTTC. This translates into CASSSRQGETQYF.